The rows below give T cell receptor beta chains drawn from one sample of a study of Siglec-9 on CD8 T cells in melanoma. The data were produced by immunoSEQ multiplex PCR, yet TCRdb's version contains in-frame clones alone and is incomplete. The profile shows around 35,000 clones, 65% to 85% of them singletons. Sequenced material: Siglec-9- CD8+ T cells sorted from blood. The origin of the receptors is a human donor in good health. Both conserved end residues are part of each CDR3. The D gene is left open where the match is weak. Only some rows state a clone size, as once, few, many or a class for expanded clones.

length: 14
J: TRBJ2-1
D: TRBD1
V: TRBV5-1
size: once
DNA: TGCGCCAGCAGCTGGGACAGGGGAGACAATGAGCAGTTCTTC
CDR3: CASSWDRGDNEQFF

length: 17
J: TRBJ1-1
D: TRBD1
V: TRBV10-1
size: few
DNA: TGCGCCAGCAGTGAGTATCAGGGGGAATGCCTTTGTATCGAAGCTTTCTTT
CDR3: CASSEYQGECLCIEAFF

length: 15
J: TRBJ2-7
D: TRBD1
V: TRBV4-1
size: -
DNA: TGCGCCAGCAGCCCTGACAGGGCGTTAACCTACGAGCAGTACTTC
CDR3: CASSPDRALTYEQYF

length: 11
J: TRBJ2-2
D: -
V: TRBV7-9
size: -
DNA: TGTGCAAGCAATGTTTTCGGGGAGCTGTTTTTT
CDR3: CASNVFGELFF

length: 13
J: TRBJ2-1
D: -
V: TRBV10-1
size: -
DNA: TGCGCCAGCAGTGAAGGACTCTACAATGAGCAGTTCTTC
CDR3: CASSEGLYNEQFF

length: 15
J: TRBJ1-2
D: -
V: TRBV9
size: -
DNA: TGTGCCAGCAGCGTAGAGGATGGGGCTCACTATGGCTACACCTTC
CDR3: CASSVEDGAHYGYTF

length: 14
J: TRBJ2-7
D: TRBD2
V: TRBV16
size: -
DNA: TGTGCCAGCAGCCAAGGGGGGGTAACCTACGAGCAGTACTTC
CDR3: CASSQGGVTYEQYF

length: 17
J: TRBJ1-6
D: -
V: TRBV25-1
size: few
DNA: TGTGCCAGCAGTGAATATCGGACGGGCCGTCGCAATTCACCCCTCCACTTT
CDR3: CASSEYRTGRRNSPLHF

length: 16
J: TRBJ2-3
D: -
V: TRBV11-2
size: -
DNA: TGTGCCAGCAGCTTAACGGTCAGGGCTAGCACAGATACGCAGTATTTT
CDR3: CASSLTVRASTDTQYF

length: 9
J: TRBJ1-2
D: -
V: TRBV30
size: -
DNA: TGTGCCTCTGAGGGAGTCTACACCTTC
CDR3: CASEGVYTF

length: 15
J: TRBJ2-1
D: -
V: TRBV30
size: -
DNA: TGTGCCTGGAGTGTACTGAGGCTAGCCGACGATGAGCAGTTCTTC
CDR3: CAWSVLRLADDEQFF

length: 15
J: TRBJ2-2
D: -
V: TRBV6-5
size: -
DNA: TGTGCCAGCCACCCCTCAGGGTCGAACACCGGGGAGCTGTTTTTT
CDR3: CASHPSGSNTGELFF

length: 13
J: TRBJ1-5
D: -
V: TRBV4-1
size: -
DNA: TGCGCCAGCAGCCCTACAACCTGGGAGCCCCAGCATTTT
CDR3: CASSPTTWEPQHF

length: 15
J: TRBJ1-1
D: -
V: TRBV4-1
size: -
DNA: TGCGCCAGCAGCCAAGTAGGGGGGAGGGACACTGAAGCTTTCTTT
CDR3: CASSQVGGRDTEAFF

length: 15
J: TRBJ2-7
D: -
V: TRBV4-1
size: -
DNA: TGCGCCAGCAGCCAACCCCAGGGGGGGCTGGACGAGCAGTACTTC
CDR3: CASSQPQGGLDEQYF

length: 14
J: TRBJ2-7
D: -
V: TRBV27
size: -
DNA: TGTGCCAGCAGTTTGCGGGGACGAGGCTACGAGCAGTACTTC
CDR3: CASSLRGRGYEQYF

length: 16
J: TRBJ2-3
D: -
V: TRBV14
size: -
DNA: TGTGCCAGCAGCCCCTTAGGGCTAGCGAGCACAGATACGCAGTATTTT
CDR3: CASSPLGLASTDTQYF

length: 14
J: TRBJ1-2
D: -
V: TRBV4-1
size: -
DNA: TGCGCCAGCCGGGATCCCACCCAATACTATGGCTACACCTTC
CDR3: CASRDPTQYYGYTF

length: 14
J: TRBJ2-3
D: -
V: TRBV5-1
size: -
DNA: TGCGCCACCCCCGACGGTGTGGGCACAGATACGCAGTATTTT
CDR3: CATPDGVGTDTQYF

length: 15
J: TRBJ1-1
D: TRBD1
V: TRBV19
size: -
DNA: TGTGCCAGTAGCTATTCCGGGACAGCGAACACTGAAGCTTTCTTT
CDR3: CASSYSGTANTEAFF